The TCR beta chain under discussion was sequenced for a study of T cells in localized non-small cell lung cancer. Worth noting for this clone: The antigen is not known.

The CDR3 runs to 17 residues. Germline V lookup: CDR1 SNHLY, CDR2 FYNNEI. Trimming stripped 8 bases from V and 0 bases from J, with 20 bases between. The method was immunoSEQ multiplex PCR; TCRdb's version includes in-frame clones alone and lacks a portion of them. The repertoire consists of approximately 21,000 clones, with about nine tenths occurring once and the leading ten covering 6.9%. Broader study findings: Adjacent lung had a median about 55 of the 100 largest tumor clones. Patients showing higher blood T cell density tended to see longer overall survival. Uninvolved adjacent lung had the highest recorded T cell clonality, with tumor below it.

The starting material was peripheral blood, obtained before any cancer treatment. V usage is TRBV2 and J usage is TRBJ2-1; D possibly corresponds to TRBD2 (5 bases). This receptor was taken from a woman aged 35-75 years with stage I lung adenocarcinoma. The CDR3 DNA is TGTGCCAGCGACCCTAAAGCGGCGGCATACTCCTACAATGAGCAGTTCTTC. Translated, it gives CASDPKAAAYSYNEQFF.